The next 32 T cell receptor beta chains were all read from a single sample in a study of Graves' ophthalmopathy and Graves' hyperthyroidism. Researchers took RNA transcripts and amplified TCR beta CDR3 regions from them. HTBI primers primed a first-round RT-PCR, and a second-round multiplex PCR followed. TCRdb reanalysed the multiplex PCR reads using MiXCR and keeps one entry per CDR3 protein. The sample yields about 620,000 distinct CDR3 sequences, about a fifth seen once. Sequencing was done on a sample of peripheral blood. The receptors originated from a woman between 18 and 30 years old with stable Graves' hyperthyroidism. Some clones in this sample may be carry-over from other donors' samples.

In its sample, this clonotype was seen many times. This chain connects TRBV7-2 to TRBJ1-2; TRBD1 agrees at 9 bases. The ends lost 5 bases at V and 5 bases at J; junction bases unmatched: 6. Germline values: CDR1 SGHTA, CDR2 FQGNSA. The CDR3 extends over 14 amino acids. DNA for the CDR3: TGTGCCAGCAGCCCGGACAGGGGCCATTATGGCTACACCTTC. Encoded protein: CASSPDRGHYGYTF.

This clonotype has more than one count but fewer than ten. This sequence joins TRBV19 and TRBJ2-2, with 8 bases fitting TRBD1. The CDR3 loop spans 16 amino acids. Germline CDR1 LNHDA, CDR2 SQIVND (reference sequence). V lost 4 bases to trimming and J lost 7 bases; unmatched junction nucleotides: 11. The CDR3 nucleotides read TGTGCCAGTAGTACGCTAAGGACAGGGTGGAACGGGGAGCTGTTTTTT. Translated, it gives CASSTLRTGWNGELFF.

This clonotype showed up many times. This sequence may be a read error, since a much larger clone differs from it by one base. The rearrangement uses TRBV7-2 and TRBJ1-6, with 9 bases matching TRBD1. Looked up from germline, CDR1 is SGHTA and CDR2 is FQGNSA. This CDR3 contains 15 residues. As DNA, the CDR3 is TGTGCCAGCAGCTTAGGCAACAGGGGGCTATCACACCTCCACTTT. Translation gives CASSLGNRGLSHLHF.

The sample holds many counts of this clonotype. DNA of the CDR3: TGTGCCAGCAGCGTAAGGACAGATGGAGATTCACCCCTCCACTTT. It translates to CASSVRTDGDSPLHF. The chain carries TRBV9 and TRBJ1-6; the D gene is possibly TRBD1 (6 bases). CDR1 is SGDLS, CDR2 YYNGEE, per germline. V was pared by 1 base and J by 8 bases, with 13 bases between. The CDR3 runs 15 residues.

This clonotype was seen a few times. A read error may account for a junction end that differs from germline. The DNA of the CDR3 is TGTGCCAGCAGTGGTTTAGGGGGAAATTCACCCCTCTACTTT. The encoded protein is CASSGLGGNSPLYF. This chain joins TRBV2 and TRBJ1-6; D is possibly TRBD1 (6 bases). Germline CDR1 SNHLY, CDR2 FYNNEI. The CDR3 is 14 residues long.

This clonotype showed up just once. CDR3 amino acids: CATSRAGVPYEQYF. As DNA, the CDR3 is TGTGCCACCAGCAGAGCAGGGGTCCCCTACGAGCAGTACTTC. This sequence joins TRBV15 and TRBJ2-7; perhaps TRBD1 as D (6 bases). The germline gives CDR1 LNHNV, CDR2 YYDKDF (reference sequence). This CDR3 comprises 14 residues. V was shortened by 1 base and J by 2 bases, with 9 bases between the two germline ends.

At least ten counts were recorded for this clonotype. The V call is TRBV27, the J call TRBJ2-7, with TRBD1 identical over 10 bases. Per the germline V gene, CDR1 is MNHEY and CDR2 is SMNVEV (reference sequence). The CDR3 spans 16 residues. V lost 6 bases to trimming and J lost 6 bases; unmatched junction nucleotides: 14. The CDR3: CASSLRERTGGSEQYF. The CDR3 DNA reads as TGTGCCAGCAGCCTCCGCGAGAGGACAGGGGGAAGCGAGCAGTACTTC.

The V call is TRBV28, the J call TRBJ2-7; TRBD2 might be the D (6 bases). The CDR3 has 15 amino acids. Germline-derived CDR1 and CDR2 are MDHEN and SYDVKM. Trimming stripped 5 bases from V and 1 base from J, with 15 bases between. The CDR3 loop reads CASSVSGEGSYEQYF. CDR3 DNA: TGTGCCAGCAGTGTTAGCGGAGAGGGGTCCTACGAGCAGTACTTC. Based on the CDR3 plus reference TRBV28 and TRBJ2-7, the full variable domain is DVKVTQSSRYLVKRTGEKVFLECVQDMDHENMFWYRQDPGLGLRLIYFSYDVKMKEKGDIPEGYSVSREKKERFSLILESASTNQTSMYLCASSVSGEGSYEQYFGPGTRLTVT.

In its sample, this clonotype was seen many times. The chain is built from TRBV11-1 and TRBJ1-2, with D maybe TRBD1 (5 bases). From germline, CDR1 is SGHAT and CDR2 FQDESV (reference sequence). V lost 2 bases and J 8 bases, leaving 27 bases between the germline ends. The length of the CDR3 is 18 residues. The CDR3 region is CASSLWQAWDYHPKGYTF. Here the CDR3 DNA reads TGTGCCAGCAGCTTATGGCAAGCCTGGGACTATCACCCAAAAGGCTACACCTTC.

As to this clonotype: The junction shows a germline mismatch at one end, possibly a read error. The V and J genes are TRBV5-6 and TRBJ1-5; D might be TRBD1 (5 bases). In germline, CDR1 is SGHDT, CDR2 YYEEEE. The CDR3 is 16 residues long. CDR3 sequence: CASILGVGNHNQPQHF. The CDR3 region has the DNA TGTGCCAGCATCTTGGGGGTAGGCAATCACAATCAGCCCCAGCATTTT.

This clonotype was counted ten times or more. V and J are TRBV30 and TRBJ2-7, with D possibly matching TRBD1 (7 bases). V was shortened by 3 bases and J by 7 bases, with 13 bases between the two germline ends. Germline V gene sequence: CDR1 GTSNPN, CDR2 SVGIG (reference sequence). The CDR3 is 12 residues long. In nucleotides, the CDR3 is TGTGCCTGGAGCCAGGGGGGTGAAGAGCAGTACTTC. Translated: CAWSQGGEEQYF.

For the CDR3, the DNA is TGTGCCAGCAGCTTAGCAGCGGGGGGGCAGAGTTTGAGGGAGACCCAGTACTTC. Its translation: CASSLAAGGQSLRETQYF. The rearrangement joins TRBV7-2 to TRBJ2-5; 10 nucleotides match TRBD2. CDR3 length equals 18 residues. CDR1 is SGHTA and CDR2 is FQGNSA in the germline V gene. V lost 0 bases and J lost 5; bases outside the gene matches: 12.

At least ten counts were recorded for this clonotype. V usage is TRBV28 and J usage is TRBJ1-5; no clear D gene. V was clipped by 3 bases and J by 3 bases, with 6 bases between them. The CDR3 covers 13 residues. CDR1 MDHEN and CDR2 SYDVKM come from the germline V gene. Here the CDR3 reads CASSFMANQPQHF. The DNA of the CDR3 is TGTGCCAGCAGTTTCATGGCCAATCAGCCCCAGCATTTT.

This clonotype came up many times. The chain uses TRBV6-1 and TRBJ2-7; weak D call: TRBD2 (5 bases). Germline values: CDR1 MNHNS, CDR2 SASEGT. The V and J ends lost 6 bases and 3 bases respectively, with 9 bases between them. The CDR3 is 12 amino acids. For the CDR3, the DNA is TGTGCCAGCAGGCGCGGACTCTACGAGCAGTACTTC. Protein product: CASRRGLYEQYF.

V usage is TRBV20-1 and J usage is TRBJ1-1; D perhaps matches TRBD1 (5 bases). From germline, CDR1 is DFQATT and CDR2 SNEGSKA (reference sequence). The CDR3 loop spans 15 amino acids. The V end was cut by 3 bases, the J end by 1 base, with 15 bases between. CDR3 residues: CSASPIGHKNTEAFF. Here the CDR3 DNA reads TGCAGTGCTAGCCCAATCGGACACAAGAACACTGAAGCTTTCTTT.

This clonotype showed up many times. The chain uses TRBV12-3 or TRBV12-4 and TRBJ1-2; unclear D gene. There are 13 residues in the CDR3. V gave up 1 base and J gave up 4 bases, with 7 bases separating them. CDR3 DNA sequence: TGTGCCAGCAGTTTAGAGACGGTCTATGGCTACACCTTC. Residues: CASSLETVYGYTF.

The sample holds a few counts of this clonotype. This chain joins TRBV11-2 and TRBJ2-5, with 7 bases fitting TRBD2. This CDR3 has 13 amino acids. From germline, CDR1 is SGHAT and CDR2 FQNNGV. After removal of 2 bases from V and 5 bases from J, the junction contained 2 bases not matched to a gene. The CDR3 region has the DNA TGTGCCAGCAGCTTAACAGCGGGGGAGACCCAGTACTTC. It specifies CASSLTAGETQYF.

This clonotype was recorded a few times. The chain is built from TRBV9 and TRBJ1-2; perhaps TRBD1 as D (6 bases). The CDR3 loop spans 14 amino acids. CDR1 and CDR2 (germline): SGDLS, YYNGEE. The V and J ends lost 3 bases and 7 bases respectively, with 16 bases between them. In nucleotides, the CDR3 is TGTGCCAGCAGCGCTGAACAGGGATTCTCTGGCTACACCTTC. Protein: CASSAEQGFSGYTF.

The genes are TRBV28 and TRBJ2-5; D is ambiguous. The germline gives CDR1 MDHEN, CDR2 SYDVKM. This CDR3 region has 12 residues. CDR3 loop: CAGLSSFGTQYF. In nucleotides, the CDR3 is TGTGCAGGTCTCTCCTCATTTGGTACCCAGTACTTC.

The chain is built from TRBV2 and TRBJ2-1; D unresolved. The CDR3 consists of 16 residues. V lost 6 bases and J 0 bases, leaving 15 bases between the germline ends. Germline loops: CDR1 SNHLY, CDR2 FYNNEI. The CDR3: CASSESGWGSYNEQFF. CDR3 nucleotide sequence: TGTGCCAGCAGCGAGAGTGGCTGGGGCTCCTACAATGAGCAGTTCTTC.

The sample holds many counts of this clonotype. The V call is TRBV11-2, the J call TRBJ1-1, with TRBD1 identical over 9 bases. CDR1 and CDR2 from the germline V gene are SGHAT and FQNNGV. CDR3 length equals 13 residues. V trimming: 0 bases; J trimming: 7 bases; junction bases outside the gene matches: 0. CDR3 bases: TGTGCCAGCAGCTTAGAGACAGGGGGTGAAGCTTTCTTT. This gives the protein CASSLETGGEAFF. Looking up the rest from reference TRBV11-2 and TRBJ1-1 gives the full variable domain: EAGVAQSPRYKIIEKRQSVAFWCNPISGHATLYWYQQILGQGPKLLIQFQNNGVVDDSQLPKDRFSAERLKGVDSTLKIQPAKLEDSAVYLCASSLETGGEAFFGQGTRLTVV.

The chain employs TRBV12-3 or TRBV12-4 and TRBJ1-1; a possible D gene is TRBD1 (5 bases). This CDR3 is built from 14 residues. The V end was cut by 6 bases, the J end by 4 bases, with 15 bases between. CDR3 sequence: CASSSGAGSTEAFF. The CDR3 DNA reads TGTGCCAGCAGCTCCGGGGCCGGGAGCACTGAAGCTTTCTTT.

This clonotype was seen many times. This chain joins TRBV10-3 and TRBJ2-7; possibly TRBD1 or TRBD2 for D (5 bases each). V lost 3 bases, J lost 2 bases, and 14 bases lay in between. This CDR3 has 15 residues. From germline, CDR1 is ENHRY and CDR2 SYGVKD. The CDR3 sequence is CAISDSGTVAYEQYF. DNA for the CDR3: TGTGCCATCAGTGACTCCGGGACCGTAGCCTACGAGCAGTACTTC.

The chain is built from TRBV11-2 and TRBJ1-5, with TRBD1 as a possible D gene (5 bases). The V end lost 5 bases, the J end lost 6 bases, and 20 bases lay between the germline ends. Looked up from germline, CDR1 is SGHAT and CDR2 is FQNNGV. The CDR3 runs 16 residues. Written as DNA, the CDR3 is TGTGCCAGCAGCCTGGGGGGACCCTCAGCGGGTCAGCCCCAGCATTTT. Encoded protein: CASSLGGPSAGQPQHF.

This clonotype was counted ten times or more. CDR3 in DNA: TGCAGTGCTAGAGGCGGCAGGCCCTACGAGCAGTACTTC. This translates into CSARGGRPYEQYF. The chain is built from TRBV20-1 and TRBJ2-7; no reliable D call. Germline V lookup: CDR1 DFQATT, CDR2 SNEGSKA (reference sequence). This CDR3 is built from 13 residues. Between the trimmed V and J ends, which lost 1 base and 2 bases, there was a span of 9 bases.

V gene TRBV24-1 combines with J gene TRBJ2-5, with 11 bases that match TRBD1. This CDR3 comprises 15 residues. Germline lookup yields CDR1 KGHDR and CDR2 SFDVKD. With V trimmed by 2 bases and J by 5 bases, 3 bases remained unmatched. The CDR3 bases are TGTGCCACCAGTGATTGGGACAGGGGGTACGAGACCCAGTACTTC. Its protein is CATSDWDRGYETQYF.

The chain employs TRBV28 and TRBJ1-6; D is undetermined. The CDR3 consists of 11 residues. Trimming removed 7 bases at V and 12 bases at J, with 10 bases between. Germline V lookup: CDR1 MDHEN, CDR2 SYDVKM. This CDR3 reads CASKGTQPLHF. The CDR3 coding sequence is TGTGCCAGCAAAGGAACCCAACCCCTCCACTTT.

In this sample, this clonotype turned up many times. This rearrangement joins TRBV28 to TRBJ2-2; D is undetermined. Trimming cost V 3 bases and J 5 bases, with 10 bases left between them. The CDR3 has 14 residues. CDR1 MDHEN and CDR2 SYDVKM come from the germline V gene. CDR3 nucleotides: TGTGCCAGCAGTTTGGAGTGGCGGACCGGGGAGCTGTTTTTT. Amino acid sequence: CASSLEWRTGELFF.

The rearrangement joins TRBV28 to TRBJ2-7; 7 positions agree with TRBD1. CDR1 MDHEN and CDR2 SYDVKM come from the germline V gene. V shed 8 bases and J 2 bases; nucleotides not matched to a gene: 6. The CDR3 loop spans 13 amino acids. CDR3 nucleotide sequence: TGTGCCAGCCGATTGGGACAGACCTACGAGCAGTACGTC. Its translation: CASRLGQTYEQYV.

The rearrangement links TRBV6-1 to TRBJ1-5; D uncertain. The CDR3 has 15 residues. Trimming removed 1 base at V and 6 bases at J, with 13 bases between. Per germline, CDR1 MNHNS and CDR2 SASEGT. CDR3: CASSEDGWRAQPQHF. Here the CDR3 DNA reads TGTGCCAGCAGTGAAGACGGTTGGAGGGCTCAGCCCCAGCATTTT.

The table lists this clonotype with many counts. The V and J genes are TRBV29-1 and TRBJ2-2; D remains unclear. CDR1 and CDR2 from the germline V gene are SQVTM and ANQGSEA. With 7 bases removed from V and 5 bases from J, the gap between germline ends came to 14 bases. The CDR3 extends over 13 amino acids. The CDR3 sequence: CSAALGGTGELFF. The DNA for the CDR3 is TGCAGCGCCGCCCTAGGTGGGACCGGGGAGCTGTTTTTT.

This clonotype has ten or more counts. This chain connects TRBV6-5 to TRBJ2-2; D gene uncertain. This CDR3 contains 16 residues. Trimming stripped 0 bases from V and 9 bases from J, with 17 bases between. Germline V lookup: CDR1 MNHEY, CDR2 SVGAGI. CDR3 DNA: TGTGCCAGCAGTTACTCGAAGGCTAGAGAGTCCCGGGAGCTGTTTTTT. Translated: CASSYSKARESRELFF.